This TCR beta chain was captured by sequencing in a study of tumor and adjacent non-tumor tissue in lung cancer. Study information: Stage I to III disease affected 9 to 10 men and roughly five women aged roughly 31 to 85. The study's findings and limits: Top 100 clones took a larger repertoire share in normal lung. Significantly higher TCR diversity was found in tumor than normal lung.

This sample's RNA came from whole unsorted tissue. More than 3 cm separated this lung sample from the edge of the tumor. Donors were chemotherapy-naive, newly diagnosed lung cancer surgical patients in China, August–November 2014. About this clonotype: Its target is unknown. A read error may account for a junction end that differs from germline.

Three rounds of nested PCR, following a modified ARM-PCR protocol, produced the TCRbeta library. TCRdb passed the multiplex PCR reads through MiXCR, listing each CDR3 protein once. Of about 67,000 distinct CDR3 sequences listed, 65% to 80% were seen once; the top ten hold 45%. In germline, CDR1 is SQVTM, CDR2 ANQGSEA. CDR3 size: 14 residues. Sequenced material: distant non-tumor lung tissue. The chain is built from TRBV29-1 and TRBJ1-5, with 9 bases identical to TRBD1. The receptor comes from a man aged 55 to 70 with non-small cell lung cancer. The CDR3 region is CSFTGQGIDHPQHF. DNA for the CDR3: TGCAGCTTCACAGGACAGGGGATTGATCATCCCCAGCATTTT.